This T cell receptor (beta chain) was recorded in a study of blood T cell repertoires in COVID-19. Study-level background: PBMCs, B-cell-depleted T cells, or T cells were the source of the cDNA or gDNA that made up the material.

Authors' data handling: Amplified reference gene primers provided the basis for estimating nucleated cell counts. Clones were sequenced by immunoSEQ multiplex PCR, and TCRdb holds only the in-frame ones, with some missing. The V and J calls and clone size are taken from that table; D and trimming were inferred from the DNA. The sample contains 250,000 or so clones, less than 95% of which appear only once. Enrolled through a virtual design, the participants were between about 18 and 100 years of age and came from under 30 US areas. Within 2 weeks of study entry, exposed participants had contacted a PCR-confirmed or clinician-diagnosed COVID-19 case. Germline trimming cut 0 bases from V and 7 bases from J; bases unmatched to any gene: 6. The CDR3 sequence is 15 residues long. Germline CDR1 LGHNA, CDR2 YNFKEQ.

The chain carries TRBV4-2 and TRBJ1-3; 7 bases map to TRBD1. The origin of this receptor is a man aged 40-50 years who had been exposed to COVID-19. The sample was PBMCs or T cells enriched from blood (not recorded which). The CDR3 DNA sequence: TGTGCCAGCAGCCAAGAATTTTCACAGGGGAACACCATATATTTT. Its protein is CASSQEFSQGNTIYF.